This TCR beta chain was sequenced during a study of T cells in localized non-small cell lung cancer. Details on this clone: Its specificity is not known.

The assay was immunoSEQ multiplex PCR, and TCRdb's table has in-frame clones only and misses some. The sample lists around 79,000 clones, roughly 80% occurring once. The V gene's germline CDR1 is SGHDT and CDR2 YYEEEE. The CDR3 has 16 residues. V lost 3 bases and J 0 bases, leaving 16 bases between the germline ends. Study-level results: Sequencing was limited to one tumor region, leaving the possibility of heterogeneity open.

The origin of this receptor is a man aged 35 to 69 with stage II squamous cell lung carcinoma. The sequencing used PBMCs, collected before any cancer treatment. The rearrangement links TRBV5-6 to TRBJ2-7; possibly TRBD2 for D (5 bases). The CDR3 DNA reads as TGTGCCAGCAGCTCCTCGGCTAGCACGAGCTCCTACGAGCAGTACTTC. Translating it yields CASSSSASTSSYEQYF.